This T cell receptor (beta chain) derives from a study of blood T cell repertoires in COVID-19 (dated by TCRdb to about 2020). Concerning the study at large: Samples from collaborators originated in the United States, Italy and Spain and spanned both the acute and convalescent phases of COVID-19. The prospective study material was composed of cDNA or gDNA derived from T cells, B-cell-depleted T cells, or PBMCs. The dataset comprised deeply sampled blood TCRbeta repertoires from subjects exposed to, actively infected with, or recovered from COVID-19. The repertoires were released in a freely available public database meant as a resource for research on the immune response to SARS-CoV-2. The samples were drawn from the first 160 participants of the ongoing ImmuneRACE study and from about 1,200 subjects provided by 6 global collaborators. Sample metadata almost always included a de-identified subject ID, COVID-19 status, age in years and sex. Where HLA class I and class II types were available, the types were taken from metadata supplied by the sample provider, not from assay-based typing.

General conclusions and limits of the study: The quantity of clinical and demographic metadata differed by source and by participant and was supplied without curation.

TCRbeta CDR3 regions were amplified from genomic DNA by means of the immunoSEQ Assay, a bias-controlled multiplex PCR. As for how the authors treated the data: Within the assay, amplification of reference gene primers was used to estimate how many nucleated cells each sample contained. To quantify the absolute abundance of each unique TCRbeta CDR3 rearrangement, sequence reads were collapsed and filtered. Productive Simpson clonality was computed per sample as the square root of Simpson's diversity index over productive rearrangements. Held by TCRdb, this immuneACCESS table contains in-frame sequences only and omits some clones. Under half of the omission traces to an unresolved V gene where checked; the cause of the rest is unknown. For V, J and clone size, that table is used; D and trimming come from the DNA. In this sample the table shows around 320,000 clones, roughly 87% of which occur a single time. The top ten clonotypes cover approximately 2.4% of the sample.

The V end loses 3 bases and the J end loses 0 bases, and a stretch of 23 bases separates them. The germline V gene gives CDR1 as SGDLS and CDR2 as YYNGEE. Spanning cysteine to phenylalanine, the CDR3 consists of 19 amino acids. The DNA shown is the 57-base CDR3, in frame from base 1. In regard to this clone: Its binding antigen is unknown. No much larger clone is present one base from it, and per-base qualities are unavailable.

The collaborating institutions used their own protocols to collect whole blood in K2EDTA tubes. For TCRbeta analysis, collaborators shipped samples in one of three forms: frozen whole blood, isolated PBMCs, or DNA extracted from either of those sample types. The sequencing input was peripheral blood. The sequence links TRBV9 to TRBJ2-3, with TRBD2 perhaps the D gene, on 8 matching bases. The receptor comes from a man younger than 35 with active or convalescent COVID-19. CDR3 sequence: CASSDSRGQAGVSTDTQYF. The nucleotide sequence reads TGTGCCAGCAGCGACAGTAGGGGGCAAGCGGGGGTAAGCACAGATACGCAGTATTTT.